These 27 T cell receptor beta chains originate from one sample sequenced in a study of cytomegalovirus exposure and HLA in healthy donors. The PCR was carried out with 60 Vbeta primers and 13 Jbeta primers. TCRdb keeps only in-frame clones here, not all; method: immunoSEQ multiplex PCR. The data contain some 130,000 clones, around 79% of them singletons. The material sequenced was PBMCs. All receptors come from a woman in her fifties or sixties in good health and CMV-seropositive.

This clone was recorded many times. The chain has TRBV25-1 and TRBJ1-2; D is unclear. With 4 bases removed from V and 1 base from J, the gap between germline ends came to 7 bases. The germline V gene has CDR1 MGHDK and CDR2 SYGVNS. CDR3 length: 13 residues. The DNA of the CDR3 is TGTGCCAGCAGTGGTCAGATTAACTATGGCTACACCTTC. It translates to CASSGQINYGYTF.

Written as DNA, the CDR3 is TGCGCCAGCAGCCGATCGGCGGGGAGTAATGAGCAGTTCTTC. Translated, it gives CASSRSAGSNEQFF. V is TRBV4-3 and J is TRBJ2-1, with D perhaps TRBD2 (6 bases). The CDR3 is 14 amino acids. Germline CDR1 and CDR2: LGHNA and YSLEER. V shed 4 bases and J shed 7 bases, with 14 bases lying between them.

This rearrangement joins TRBV9 to TRBJ2-3; TRBD1 or TRBD2 may be the D gene (5 bases each). The CDR3 spans 14 residues. Germline V gives CDR1 SGDLS, CDR2 YYNGEE. Trimming removed 4 bases from V and 3 bases from J, with 12 bases in between. CDR3 nucleotides: TGTGCCAGCAGCCTAGGGGAGCCAACAGATACGCAGTATTTT. Residues: CASSLGEPTDTQYF.

This chain links TRBV19 with TRBJ2-5, with 8 bases fitting TRBD2. The V segment lost 6 bases and the J segment 0 bases; nucleotides outside the gene matches: 3. Germline lookup yields CDR1 LNHDA and CDR2 SQIVND (reference sequence). This CDR3 spans 14 amino acids. CDR3 in amino acids: CASSPGGNQETQYF. CDR3 DNA: TGTGCCAGTAGCCCGGGGGGGAACCAAGAGACCCAGTACTTC.

The rearrangement uses TRBV15 and TRBJ2-7; weak D call: TRBD1 (6 bases). Between the trimmed V and J ends, which lost 2 bases and 2 bases, there was a span of 10 bases. Germline loops: CDR1 LNHNV, CDR2 YYDKDF (reference sequence). This CDR3 has 14 amino acids. For the CDR3, the DNA is TGTGCCACCAGCAGATCCGACAGGACCTACGAGCAGTACTTC. It yields the protein CATSRSDRTYEQYF.

The chain carries TRBV28 and TRBJ1-6; 9 bases fit TRBD1. The germline gives CDR1 MDHEN, CDR2 SYDVKM. This CDR3 region has 17 residues. The junction had 6 bases not matched to a gene; V was cut back by 1 base and J by 5 bases. The CDR3 loop reads CASSLLGQGIDNSPLHF. In nucleotides, the CDR3 is TGTGCCAGCAGTTTATTGGGACAGGGTATAGATAATTCACCCCTCCACTTT. The whole variable domain, filled in from reference TRBV28 and TRBJ1-6, reads DVKVTQSSRYLVKRTGEKVFLECVQDMDHENMFWYRQDPGLGLRLIYFSYDVKMKEKGDIPEGYSVSREKKERFSLILESASTNQTSMYLCASSLLGQGIDNSPLHFGNGTRLTVT.

The rearrangement links TRBV7-9 to TRBJ2-7, with D possibly being TRBD1 (5 bases). V was cut by 2 bases and J by 6 bases, with 11 bases left in between. Germline CDR1 reads SEHNR; CDR2 reads FQNEAQ (reference sequence). The CDR3 totals 13 residues. CDR3 bases: TGTGCCAGCAGCTTACTCGCAGGGCGCGAGCAGTACTTC. The encoded protein is CASSLLAGREQYF.

The chain uses TRBV5-1 and TRBJ1-4; possible D gene TRBD1, 5 bases. Looked up from germline, CDR1 is SGHRS and CDR2 is YFSETQ. Trimming cost V 1 base and J 7 bases, with 14 bases left between them. The CDR3 loop spans 15 amino acids. The CDR3 nucleotides read TGCGCCAGCAGCTTGTCGGGGGATCGCAGTGAAAAACTGTTTTTT. It encodes CASSLSGDRSEKLFF.

The rearrangement links TRBV5-6 to TRBJ1-1; possibly TRBD1 for D (6 bases). Looked up from germline, CDR1 is SGHDT and CDR2 is YYEEEE. This CDR3 contains 14 residues. The V and J ends lost 6 bases and 1 base respectively, with 13 bases between them. The CDR3 protein is CASTRRGANTEAFF. In DNA, the CDR3 is TGTGCCAGCACCCGCCGGGGGGCGAACACTGAAGCTTTCTTT.

The chain employs TRBV19 and TRBJ2-3; the D gene is possibly TRBD1 (6 bases). V was shortened by 0 bases and J by 3 bases, with 10 bases between the two germline ends. Per germline, CDR1 LNHDA and CDR2 SQIVND (reference sequence). The CDR3 is 15 amino acids. The CDR3 region has the DNA TGTGCCAGTAGTATAGACGCAGGGGAGACAGATACGCAGTATTTT. Amino acid sequence: CASSIDAGETDTQYF.

The J gene is TRBJ1-1, the V gene TRBV28; D might be TRBD1 (6 bases). Germline-derived CDR1 and CDR2 are MDHEN and SYDVKM. The CDR3 is 13 amino acids. Trimming pared 7 bases from V and 4 bases from J, leaving 13 bases between. The CDR3: CASKVGGRTEAFF. CDR3 coding DNA: TGTGCCAGCAAAGTAGGGGGACGCACTGAAGCTTTCTTT.

The J gene is TRBJ1-5, the V gene TRBV7-8; D perhaps matches TRBD1 (5 bases). The CDR3 runs to 15 residues. The V end lost 1 base, the J end lost 0 bases, and 7 bases lay between the germline ends. Germline loops: CDR1 SGHVS, CDR2 FQNEAQ. The CDR3 nucleotides are TGTGCCAGCAGCTTAGACAGGTTTAGCAATCAGCCCCAGCATTTT. As protein: CASSLDRFSNQPQHF.

The chain has TRBV2 and TRBJ2-2; 10 bases agree with TRBD1. Germline CDR1 and CDR2: SNHLY and FYNNEI. The CDR3 loop spans 15 amino acids. The ends lost 4 bases at V and 7 bases at J; junction bases unmatched: 6. This CDR3 is CASSVGQGVGGELFF. The DNA for the CDR3 is TGTGCCAGCAGTGTCGGACAGGGGGTCGGCGGGGAGCTGTTTTTT. Full variable domain (outside the CDR3, taken from reference TRBV2 and TRBJ2-2): EPEVTQTPSHQVTQMGQEVILRCVPISNHLYFYWYRQILGQKVEFLVSFYNNEISEKSEIFDDQFSVERPDGSNFTLKIRSTKLEDSAMYFCASSVGQGVGGELFFGEGSRLTVL.

The chain combines TRBV5-6 with TRBJ2-3; the D is unclear. The CDR3 length is 13 residues. Germline V gene lookup returns CDR1 SGHDT and CDR2 YYEEEE. Trimming shortened V by 3 bases and J by 5 bases, and 10 bases separated the two germline ends. In DNA form, the CDR3 reads TGTGCCAGCAGCTCGTCGGTCCTAGATACGCAGTATTTT. It translates to CASSSSVLDTQYF.

This chain joins TRBV5-1 and TRBJ2-5; TRBD1 aligns across 7 bases. The closer fit of TRBJ2-7 to the DNA end suggests the J call may be wrong. The CDR3 runs 14 residues. In germline, CDR1 is SGHRS, CDR2 YFSETQ. The CDR3 loop is CASSGGQATYEQYF. The CDR3 DNA reads TGCGCCAGCAGCGGAGGACAGGCGACCTACGAGCAGTACTTC.

This chain connects TRBV7-6 to TRBJ2-1; tentative D call: TRBD1 (5 bases). V was trimmed by 5 bases and J by 0 bases, leaving 8 bases between them. This CDR3 spans 14 amino acids. The germline V gene encodes CDR1 SGHVS and CDR2 FNYEAQ. The CDR3 nucleotides are TGTGCCAGCAGCGAAGGGGCCTCCTACAATGAGCAGTTCTTC. Translated, it gives CASSEGASYNEQFF.

This clone occurred a few times. For the CDR3, the DNA is TGTGCCAGCAGTGAAGACCCCTTTAGTACTTATGGCTACACCTTC. Protein sequence: CASSEDPFSTYGYTF. The rearrangement joins TRBV6-1 to TRBJ1-2; D gene unclear. Germline CDR1 MNHNS, CDR2 SASEGT. V dropped 1 base and J dropped 5 bases, with 14 bases sitting between them. This CDR3 is 15 amino acids long.

A single count supports this clone. The chain couples TRBV11-1 to TRBJ1-1; D is undetermined. The V and J ends lost 4 bases and 1 base respectively, with 7 bases between them. Germline V CDR1 and CDR2: SGHAT, FQDESV (reference sequence). The CDR3 runs 13 residues. This CDR3 reads CASSYEANTEAFF. The CDR3 DNA reads as TGTGCCAGCAGCTACGAAGCGAACACTGAAGCTTTCTTT.

V is TRBV5-1 and J is TRBJ2-4; 8 positions match TRBD1. CDR1 is SGHRS, CDR2 YFSETQ, per germline. The CDR3 covers 16 residues. V shed 6 bases, J shed 8 bases, and the junction held 16 bases outside the gene matches. The CDR3 DNA follows: TGCGCCAGCACTCCTTTGAATGGACAGGGTAGGGACATTCAGTACTTC. This translates into CASTPLNGQGRDIQYF.

A single count supports this clone. This rearrangement joins TRBV28 to TRBJ1-5; D call uncertain. CDR1 MDHEN and CDR2 SYDVKM come from the germline V gene. The CDR3 extends over 13 amino acids. The V and J ends lost 3 bases and 6 bases respectively, with 9 bases between them. The CDR3 here is CASSFSGSQPQHF. CDR3 nucleotide sequence: TGTGCCAGCAGTTTTAGCGGCAGTCAGCCCCAGCATTTT.

V gene TRBV7-9 combines with J gene TRBJ1-1; weak D call: TRBD1 (6 bases). Germline-derived CDR1 and CDR2 are SEHNR and FQNEAQ (reference sequence). The V gene lost 8 bases and the J gene lost 7 bases, with 14 bases spanning the gap. CDR3 size: 12 residues. The CDR3 DNA follows: TGTGCCAGCGAGGGGGGGCTTGGTGAAGCTTTCTTT. This translates into CASEGGLGEAFF.

The J gene is TRBJ2-2, the V gene TRBV9; D possibly corresponds to TRBD2 (6 bases). Germline V gene sequence: CDR1 SGDLS, CDR2 YYNGEE. This CDR3 is built from 16 residues. Trimming removed 0 bases at V and 7 bases at J, with 16 bases between. CDR3 sequence: CASSVGSSGAFGELFF. The CDR3 coding sequence is TGTGCCAGCAGCGTAGGTAGTAGCGGAGCCTTCGGGGAGCTGTTTTTT.

The V and J genes are TRBV6-6 and TRBJ2-7; perhaps TRBD2 as D (5 bases). Per the germline V gene, CDR1 is MNHNY and CDR2 is SVGAGI (reference sequence). V dropped 7 bases and J dropped 5 bases, with 18 bases sitting between them. CDR3 length equals 14 residues. The CDR3 sequence is CASTLRGFRDEQYF. The CDR3 nucleotides are TGTGCCAGCACTCTTCGGGGTTTTCGGGACGAGCAGTACTTC.

V gene TRBV5-6 combines with J gene TRBJ2-1; 7 nucleotides line up with TRBD1. This CDR3 has 15 amino acids. CDR1 SGHDT and CDR2 YYEEEE come from the germline V gene. J gave up 1 base and V 4 bases, and 5 bases lay outside the gene matches. The CDR3 here is CASSPTGESYNEQFF. The CDR3 coding sequence is TGTGCCAGCAGCCCTACAGGGGAATCCTACAATGAGCAGTTCTTC.

This rearrangement joins TRBV4-2 to TRBJ2-7; TRBD2 is a possible D gene (7 bases). The CDR3 covers 15 residues. CDR1 and CDR2 from the germline V gene are LGHNA and YNFKEQ. V was shortened by 5 bases and J by 2 bases, with 16 bases between the two germline ends. The CDR3 DNA reads TGTGCCAGCAGCGTAAGGGGGGGTCCTCCCTACGAGCAGTACTTC. Translating gives CASSVRGGPPYEQYF.

The chain uses TRBV7-8 and TRBJ1-2, with 9 bases aligning to TRBD1. V gave up 3 bases and J gave up 6 bases; unmatched junction bases: 5. The CDR3 loop spans 14 amino acids. Germline values: CDR1 SGHVS, CDR2 FQNEAQ. The CDR3 DNA follows: TGTGCCAGCAGCTTTACAGGGGGCGCGGATGGCTACACCTTC. Translated, it gives CASSFTGGADGYTF.

The V gene is TRBV4-3, the J gene TRBJ2-2; 7 nucleotides align to TRBD1. Germline loops: CDR1 LGHNA, CDR2 YSLEER. The CDR3 contains 17 residues. The junction had 10 bases not matched to a gene; V was cut back by 1 base and J by 5 bases. The CDR3 spells CASSQAMGTETTGELFF. CDR3 DNA: TGCGCCAGCAGCCAAGCGATGGGGACAGAAACTACCGGGGAGCTGTTTTTT.